This T cell receptor beta chain was obtained from a study of OX40 agonist ivuxolimab in advanced cancers. Study context: Those enrolled were less than 85% male, with a mean age of about 66 years and ages from roughly 20 to 85.

V was shortened by 6 bases and J by 6 bases, with 12 bases between the two germline ends. The CDR3 spans 12 residues. Looked up from germline, CDR1 is MDHEN and CDR2 is SYDVKM. Blood samples were obtained at baseline, cycle 4 day 1, and cycle 7 day 1. TCRdb's copy holds only in-frame clones and misses some; the assay was immunoSEQ multiplex PCR. The sample includes around 18,000 clones, 83% of them seen just once. Sequences were derived from CD4+ or CD8+ T cells sorted from blood, sampled in a trial of the OX40 agonist ivuxolimab. This clonotype was obtained from an adult with an advanced solid tumor such as melanoma, head and neck, liver or kidney cancer. The V and J genes are TRBV28 and TRBJ2-7; maybe TRBD1 (6 bases). CDR3 protein: CASSRTGLEQYF. DNA of the CDR3: TGTGCCAGCAGCCGCACAGGGCTCGAGCAGTACTTC.